The present T cell receptor beta chain was sequenced within a study of cytomegalovirus exposure and HLA in healthy donors. Produced via immunoSEQ multiplex PCR; TCRdb's table is partial and in-frame only. The table shows tens of thousands of clones, with 85% occurring only once. This TCR came from a man between 18 and 29 years old in good health and CMV-seropositive. The sample taken for sequencing was PBMCs.

CDR3 in amino acids: CASSSLWEGQSRDTQYF. The CDR3 DNA sequence: TGCGCCAGCAGCTCGCTATGGGAGGGCCAGTCCCGGGATACGCAGTATTTT. This chain uses TRBV5-1 with TRBJ2-3; 7 bases map to TRBD2. The CDR3 extends over 17 amino acids. V trimming: 3 bases; J trimming: 6 bases; junction bases outside the gene matches: 16. The germline gives CDR1 SGHRS, CDR2 YFSETQ.